A selection of T cell receptor beta chains follows, all from one sample in a study of blood T cell repertoires in COVID-19. Using immunoSEQ multiplex PCR, the repertoire was profiled, and TCRdb retains in-frame clones only, with some absent. The table has about 210,000 clones, approximately 90% seen once. Sequenced: PBMCs or T cells enriched from blood (not recorded which). All receptors come from a man between 25 and 39 years old who had recovered from COVID-19. Both conserved end residues are part of each CDR3. The order of the fields is V gene, J gene, D gene, clone size, CDR3 protein. The D gene is left open where the match is weak. Size is stated for part of the rows, as once, few or many counts, or as a class when the clone is expanded.

TRBV29-1,TRBJ1-4,.,.,CSVGGSGEKLFF
TRBV12-3/TRBV12-4,TRBJ1-1,.,.,CASSFRVNTEAFF
TRBV28,TRBJ2-1,TRBD1,.,CASSPGQYNEQFF
TRBV15,TRBJ2-2,TRBD1,.,CATSSRDRFTGELFF
TRBV7-2,TRBJ2-7,TRBD2,.,CASSPNPRLAGGYEQYF
TRBV19,TRBJ2-5,TRBD2,.,CASMPKAGVPETQYF
TRBV6-2/TRBV6-3,TRBJ2-1,TRBD2,once,CASSSHSTGSGGSYNEQFF
TRBV6-5,TRBJ2-2,TRBD1,.,CASTTGGLNTGELFF
TRBV6-5,TRBJ1-5,TRBD1,.,CASRDRQGAGQPQHF
TRBV5-1,TRBJ1-5,.,.,CASSLGGTNSNQPQHF
TRBV2,TRBJ1-5,TRBD1,.,CASTRTGVDQPQHF
TRBV18,TRBJ2-3,TRBD2,.,CASSPPLGLAGGNTDTQYF
TRBV6-1,TRBJ2-3,TRBD2,.,CASSEVAGAGKDTQYF
TRBV19,TRBJ2-7,TRBD2,.,CASSITSGRANEQYF
TRBV19,TRBJ1-5,.,.,CASRTTRGWQPQHF
TRBV6-1,TRBJ2-7,.,.,CASSEEVSRAVTYYEQYF
TRBV6-2/TRBV6-3,TRBJ1-1,.,.,CASSTHRDSTEAFF
TRBV6-4,TRBJ2-3,.,.,CASRGEGSHDTQYF
TRBV9,TRBJ1-2,TRBD1,once,CASSGQGALLLSGYTF
TRBV5-4,TRBJ2-7,.,few,CASSREGASPYEQYF
TRBV18,TRBJ1-1,.,.,CASSRTNPGGNTEAFF
TRBV5-1,TRBJ2-1,TRBD1,.,CASSLGTGPRFKQFF
TRBV27,TRBJ1-2,.,.,CASRIKGSGVYGYTF
TRBV6-5,TRBJ2-3,TRBD2,.,CATKTSGPLGEYF
TRBV5-1,TRBJ1-2,TRBD1,.,CASSLWAGGGYGYTF
TRBV18,TRBJ1-1,.,.,CASSPSWRGMNTEAFF
TRBV10-3,TRBJ1-5,.,.,CAISDQLGNQPQHF
TRBV19,TRBJ1-5,TRBD1,.,CASSPLRQGKDQPQHF
TRBV7-9,TRBJ2-2,.,.,CASSTPRGAPNTGELFF
TRBV29-1,TRBJ2-1,.,.,CSVDLGRYNEQFF
TRBV6-5,TRBJ1-2,TRBD1,.,CASSTGGYGYTF
TRBV9,TRBJ2-2,TRBD2,.,CASSAGLAGSTGELFF